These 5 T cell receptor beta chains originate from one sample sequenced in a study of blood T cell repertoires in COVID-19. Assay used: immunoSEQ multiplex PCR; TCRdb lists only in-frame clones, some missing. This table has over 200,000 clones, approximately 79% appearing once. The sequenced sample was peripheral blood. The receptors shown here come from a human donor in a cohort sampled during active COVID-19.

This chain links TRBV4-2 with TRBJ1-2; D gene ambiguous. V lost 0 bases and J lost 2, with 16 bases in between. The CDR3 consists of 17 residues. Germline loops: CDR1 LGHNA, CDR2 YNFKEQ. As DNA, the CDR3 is TGTGCCAGCAGCCAAGAAGGTCTCCGGGTCGCAAACTATGGCTACACCTTC. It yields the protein CASSQEGLRVANYGYTF.

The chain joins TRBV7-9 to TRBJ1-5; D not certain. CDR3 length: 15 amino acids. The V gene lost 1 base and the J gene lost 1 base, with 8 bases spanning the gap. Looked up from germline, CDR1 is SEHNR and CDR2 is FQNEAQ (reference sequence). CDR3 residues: CASSLGPGSNQPQHF. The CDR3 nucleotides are TGTGCCAGCAGCTTAGGTCCGGGGAGCAATCAGCCCCAGCATTTT.

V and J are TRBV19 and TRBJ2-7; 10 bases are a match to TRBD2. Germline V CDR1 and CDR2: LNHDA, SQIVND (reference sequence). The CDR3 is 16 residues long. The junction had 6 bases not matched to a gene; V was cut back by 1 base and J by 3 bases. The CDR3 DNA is TGTGCCAGTAGTATAGTCGGGGCTAGCGGGGGCTACGAGCAGTACTTC. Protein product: CASSIVGASGGYEQYF.

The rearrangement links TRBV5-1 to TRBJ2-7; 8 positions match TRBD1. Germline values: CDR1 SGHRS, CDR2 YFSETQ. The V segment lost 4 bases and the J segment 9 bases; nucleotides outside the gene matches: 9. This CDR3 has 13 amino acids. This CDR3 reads CASSADRGLGQYF. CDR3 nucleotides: TGCGCCAGCAGCGCCGACAGGGGATTAGGGCAGTACTTC.

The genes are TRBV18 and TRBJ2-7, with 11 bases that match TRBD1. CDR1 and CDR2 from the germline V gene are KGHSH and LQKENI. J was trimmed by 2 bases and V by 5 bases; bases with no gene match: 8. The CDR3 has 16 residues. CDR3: CASSYSGTGGTYEQYF. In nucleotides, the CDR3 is TGTGCCAGCTCATACTCCGGGACAGGGGGAACCTACGAGCAGTACTTC.